One and the same sample provided the 10 T cell receptor beta chains below, sequenced in a study of cytomegalovirus exposure and HLA in healthy donors. Only in-frame clones appear in the TCRdb table, and some are missing; sequencing was by immunoSEQ multiplex PCR. Of a few hundred thousand clones listed, 65% to 85% are singletons. Sequencing input: PBMCs. These receptors all come from a woman aged 25 to 39 in good health and CMV-seropositive.

The rearrangement joins TRBV30 to TRBJ1-2; D is possibly TRBD1 (6 bases). Looked up from germline, CDR1 is GTSNPN and CDR2 is SVGIG (reference sequence). The CDR3 extends over 13 amino acids. Trimming removed 2 bases from V and 5 bases from J, with 12 bases in between. The CDR3 loop reads CAWSMGGSYGYTF. The CDR3 region has the DNA TGTGCCTGGAGTATGGGGGGCTCTTATGGCTACACCTTC. The complete variable domain, with remaining parts taken from reference TRBV30 and TRBJ1-2, reads SQTIHQWPATLVQPVGSPLSLECTVEGTSNPNLYWYRQAAGRGLQLLFYSVGIGQISSEVPQNLSASRPQDRQFILSSKKLLLSDSGFYLCAWSMGGSYGYTFGSGTRLTVV.

This clone occurred once. The V gene is TRBV28, the J gene TRBJ1-2; possible D gene TRBD1, 5 bases. Germline V gives CDR1 MDHEN, CDR2 SYDVKM. The CDR3 totals 16 residues. V gave up 3 bases and J gave up 4 bases, with 18 bases separating them. CDR3 in amino acids: CASSLIPPGGAYGYTF. The CDR3 region has the DNA TGTGCCAGCAGTTTGATCCCGCCCGGCGGGGCCTATGGCTACACCTTC.

Ten or more counts support this clone. Here the CDR3 reads CASSEGQGGTGNTIYF. CDR3 sequence (DNA): TGTGCCAGCAGCGAGGGACAGGGGGGAACTGGAAACACCATATATTTT. This chain connects TRBV9 to TRBJ1-3; 11 nucleotides line up with TRBD1. Per the germline V gene, CDR1 is SGDLS and CDR2 is YYNGEE. V shed 3 bases, J shed 2 bases, and the junction held 4 bases outside the gene matches. The CDR3 length is 16 residues.

The rearrangement uses TRBV7-6 and TRBJ1-2; 9 bases are a match to TRBD1. Germline values: CDR1 SGHVS, CDR2 FNYEAQ. This CDR3 has 13 amino acids. The ends lost 5 bases at V and 8 bases at J; junction bases unmatched: 6. The CDR3 loop reads CASSAGQGGGYTF. The CDR3 DNA reads as TGTGCCAGCAGCGCGGGACAGGGTGGAGGCTACACCTTC. The whole variable domain, remainder taken from reference TRBV7-6 and TRBJ1-2, is GAGVSQSPRYKVTKRGQDVALRCDPISGHVSLYWYRQALGQGPEFLTYFNYEAQQDKSGLPNDRFSAERPEGSISTLTIQRTEQRDSAMYRCASSAGQGGGYTFGSGTRLTVV.

The chain couples TRBV10-1 to TRBJ1-5; D might be TRBD1 (6 bases). The CDR3 totals 16 residues. V was pared by 5 bases and J by 4 bases, with 18 bases between. Germline CDR1 reads WNHNN; CDR2 reads SYGVQD (reference sequence). This CDR3 is CASSLTRDKGNQPQHF. CDR3 nucleotide sequence: TGCGCCAGCAGTCTGACCCGGGACAAAGGGAATCAGCCCCAGCATTTT.

This rearrangement joins TRBV29-1 to TRBJ2-7; 13 nucleotides agree with TRBD2. The CDR3 sequence is 15 residues long. Germline V CDR1 and CDR2: SQVTM, ANQGSEA. V gave up 6 bases and J gave up 7 bases; unmatched junction bases: 12. CDR3 coding DNA: TGCAGCGTCGGACTAGCGGGAGAGCGGCTGAGGGAGCAGTACTTC. Its translation is CSVGLAGERLREQYF.

This clone came up a few times. In DNA form, the CDR3 reads TGTGCCAGCAGCTTAGGCAGCTATGGCTACACCTTC. Amino acid sequence: CASSLGSYGYTF. The J gene is TRBJ1-2, the V gene TRBV7-9, with D unresolved. Germline loops: CDR1 SEHNR, CDR2 FQNEAQ (reference sequence). This CDR3 comprises 12 residues. With 1 base removed from V and 4 bases from J, the gap between germline ends came to 4 bases.

V is TRBV28 and J is TRBJ2-1; TRBD2 matches at 10 bases. The V segment lost 1 base and the J segment 3 bases; nucleotides outside the gene matches: 6. Germline CDR1 MDHEN, CDR2 SYDVKM. CDR3 length: 17 residues. The CDR3, as DNA: TGTGCCAGCAGTTTATTTTCGGCTAGCGGGAGCTACAATGAGCAGTTCTTC. This encodes CASSLFSASGSYNEQFF.

This clone came up many times. V usage is TRBV5-1 and J usage is TRBJ2-4; 8 bases map to TRBD1. Trimming at V came to 2 bases and at J to 8 bases, leaving 9 bases not matched to a gene. Germline-derived CDR1 and CDR2 are SGHRS and YFSETQ. The CDR3 totals 15 residues. CDR3 sequence reads: CASSLGQGNGDIQYF. The CDR3 DNA reads as TGCGCCAGCAGCTTAGGACAGGGCAATGGGGACATTCAGTACTTC.

This clone turned up a few times. CDR3 sequence (DNA): TGTGCCAGCAGTGCGGACAACTCCTACGAGCAGTACTTC. As protein: CASSADNSYEQYF. The rearrangement uses TRBV2 and TRBJ2-7; D might be TRBD1 (5 bases). The V gene lost 4 bases and the J gene lost 0 bases, with 7 bases spanning the gap. The germline V gene encodes CDR1 SNHLY and CDR2 FYNNEI. The CDR3 runs to 13 residues.